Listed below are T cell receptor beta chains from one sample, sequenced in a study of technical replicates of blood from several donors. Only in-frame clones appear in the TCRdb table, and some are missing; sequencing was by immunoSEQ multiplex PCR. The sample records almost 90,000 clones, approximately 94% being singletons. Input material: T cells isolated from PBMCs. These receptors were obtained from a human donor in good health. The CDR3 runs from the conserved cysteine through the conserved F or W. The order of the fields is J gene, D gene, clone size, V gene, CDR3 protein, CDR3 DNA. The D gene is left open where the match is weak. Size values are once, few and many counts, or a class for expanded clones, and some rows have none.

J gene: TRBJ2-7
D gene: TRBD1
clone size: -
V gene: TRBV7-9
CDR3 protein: CASNTGVYEQYF
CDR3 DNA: TGTGCCAGCAACACAGGGGTCTACGAGCAGTACTTC

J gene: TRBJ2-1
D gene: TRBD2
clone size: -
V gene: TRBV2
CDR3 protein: CASSENLAGGSLEQFF
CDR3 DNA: TGTGCCAGCAGTGAGAACCTAGCGGGGGGGTCTCTCGAGCAGTTCTTC

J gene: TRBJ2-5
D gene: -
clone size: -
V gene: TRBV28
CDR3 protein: CASSDSAEETQYF
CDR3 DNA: TGTGCCAGCAGTGACAGCGCTGAAGAGACCCAGTACTTC

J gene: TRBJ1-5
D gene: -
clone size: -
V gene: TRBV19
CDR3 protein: CASSIVPNQPQHF
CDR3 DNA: TGTGCCAGTAGTATAGTCCCAAATCAGCCCCAGCATTTT

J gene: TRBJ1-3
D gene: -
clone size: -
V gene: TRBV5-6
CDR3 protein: CASSPSRGSGGNTIYF
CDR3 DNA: TGTGCCAGCAGCCCGAGTCGGGGGTCGGGTGGAAACACCATATATTTT

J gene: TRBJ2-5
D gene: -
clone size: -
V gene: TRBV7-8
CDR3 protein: CASSLFGVREAQYF
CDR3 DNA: TGTGCCAGCAGCTTGTTCGGGGTTAGAGAGGCCCAGTACTTC

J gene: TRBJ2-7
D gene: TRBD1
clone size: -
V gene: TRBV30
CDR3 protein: CAWTDRGPYEQYF
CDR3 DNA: TGTGCCTGGACCGACAGGGGTCCCTACGAGCAGTACTTC

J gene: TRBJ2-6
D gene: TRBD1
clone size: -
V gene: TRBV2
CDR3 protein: CASSDDRGAPFGANVLTF
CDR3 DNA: TGTGCCAGCAGTGACGACAGGGGTGCTCCCTTCGGGGCCAACGTCCTGACTTTC

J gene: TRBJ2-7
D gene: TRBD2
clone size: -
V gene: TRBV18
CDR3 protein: CASSPLSGGSSYEQYF
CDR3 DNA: TGTGCCAGCTCACCACTTAGCGGGGGGAGCTCCTACGAGCAGTACTTC

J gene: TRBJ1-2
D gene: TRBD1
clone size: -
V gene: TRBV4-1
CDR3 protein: CASSRGTDYGYTF
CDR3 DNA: TGCGCCAGCAGCCGCGGGACAGACTATGGCTACACCTTC

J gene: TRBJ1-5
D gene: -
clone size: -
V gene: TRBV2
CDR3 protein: CASSTGKGQPQHF
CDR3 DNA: TGTGCCAGCAGTACAGGGAAAGGGCAGCCCCAGCATTTT

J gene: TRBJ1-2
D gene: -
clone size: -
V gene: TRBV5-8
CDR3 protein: CASSLGQQPGYTF
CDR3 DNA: TGTGCCAGCAGCTTGGGACAGCAACCAGGCTACACCTTC

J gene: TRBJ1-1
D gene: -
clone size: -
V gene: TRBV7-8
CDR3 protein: CASSLAGHAVPAFF
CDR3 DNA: TGTGCCAGCAGCTTAGCGGGACACGCTGTACCGGCTTTCTTT

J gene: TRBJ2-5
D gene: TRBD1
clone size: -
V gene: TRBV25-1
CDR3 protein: CASSEFRGQKQETQYF
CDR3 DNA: TGTGCCAGCAGTGAATTTCGGGGACAGAAACAAGAGACCCAGTACTTC

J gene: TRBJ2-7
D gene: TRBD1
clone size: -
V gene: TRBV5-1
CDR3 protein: CASSLGQGTDEQYF
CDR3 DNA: TGCGCCAGCAGCTTGGGACAGGGGACGGATGAGCAGTACTTC

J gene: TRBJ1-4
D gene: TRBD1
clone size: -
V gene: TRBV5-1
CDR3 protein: CASSLGGQGAANEKLFF
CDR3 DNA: TGCGCCAGCAGCTTGGGAGGGCAGGGGGCGGCTAATGAAAAACTGTTTTTT

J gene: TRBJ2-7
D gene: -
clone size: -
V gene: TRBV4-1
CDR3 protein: CASSQVVDRYYEQYF
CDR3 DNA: TGCGCCAGCAGCCAAGTAGTGGACAGATACTACGAGCAGTACTTC

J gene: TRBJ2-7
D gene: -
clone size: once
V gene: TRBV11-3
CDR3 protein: CASSTVQYEQYF
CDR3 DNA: TGTGCCAGCAGTACAGTACAGTACGAGCAGTACTTC

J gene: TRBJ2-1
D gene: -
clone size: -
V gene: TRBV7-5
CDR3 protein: CVRSSFQDEQFF
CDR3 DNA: TGTGTCAGAAGCTCATTCCAGGATGAGCAGTTCTTC

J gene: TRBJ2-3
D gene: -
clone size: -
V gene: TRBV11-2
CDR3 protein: CASSLALTDTQYF
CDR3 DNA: TGTGCCAGCAGCTTAGCTCTCACAGATACGCAGTATTTT

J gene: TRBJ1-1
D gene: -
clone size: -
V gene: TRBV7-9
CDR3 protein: CASSLGGMNTEAFF
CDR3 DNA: TGTGCCAGCAGCTTAGGAGGGATGAACACTGAAGCTTTCTTT

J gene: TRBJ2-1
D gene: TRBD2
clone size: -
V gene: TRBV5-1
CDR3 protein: CASSLAGTSDNEQFF
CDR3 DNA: TGCGCCAGCAGCTTGGCCGGGACTAGCGACAATGAGCAGTTCTTC

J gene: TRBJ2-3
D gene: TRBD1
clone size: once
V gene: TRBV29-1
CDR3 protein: CSVGTAYTDTQYF
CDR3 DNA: TGCAGCGTCGGGACAGCTTACACAGATACGCAGTATTTT

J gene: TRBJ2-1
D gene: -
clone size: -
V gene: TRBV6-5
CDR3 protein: CASSYSEAEWGNEQFF
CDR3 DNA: TGTGCCAGCAGTTACTCGGAAGCGGAGTGGGGTAATGAGCAGTTCTTC

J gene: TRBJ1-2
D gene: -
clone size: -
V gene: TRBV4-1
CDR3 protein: CASSQDTGTGGYTF
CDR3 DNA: TGCGCCAGCAGCCAAGATACCGGAACGGGGGGCTACACCTTC

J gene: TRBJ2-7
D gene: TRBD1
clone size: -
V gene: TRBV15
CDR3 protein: CATSRVIGTGDYEQYF
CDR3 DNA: TGTGCCACCAGCAGAGTGATTGGGACAGGGGACTACGAGCAGTACTTC